A selection of T cell receptor beta chains follows, all from one sample in a study of T cells in Graves' hyperthyroidism and ophthalmopathy. Using its own MiXCR run on the multiplex PCR reads, TCRdb lists one record per CDR3 protein. The table has some 250,000 distinct CDR3 sequences, approximately 15% seen once. Material for sequencing was blood. These TCRs come from a woman between 40 and 50 years old with Graves' hyperthyroidism that later progressed to Graves' ophthalmopathy. CDR3s include the opening cysteine and the closing phenylalanine or tryptophan. The order of the fields is V gene, clone size, J gene, D gene, CDR3 protein, CDR3 DNA. The D gene is left open where the match is weak. Rows may omit the clone size; those that give it use once, few, many or a size class.

>TRBV2|many|TRBJ2-2|TRBD1
CASGWTGSTGELFF
TGTGCCAGCGGGTGGACAGGGAGCACCGGGGAGCTGTTTTTT
>TRBV28|-|TRBJ2-1|TRBD2
CASSLLAGKRNEQFF
TGTGCCAGCAGTTTACTAGCGGGAAAACGCAATGAGCAGTTCTTC
>TRBV19|few|TRBJ1-1|-
CASAVRSMNTEAFF
TGTGCCAGTGCCGTAAGGAGCATGAACACTGAAGCTTTCTTT
>TRBV15|many|TRBJ2-7|TRBD1
CATSRPGTGSYEQYF
TGTGCCACCAGCAGACCCGGGACAGGATCCTACGAGCAGTACTTC
>TRBV5-1|-|TRBJ2-2|-
CASSLGQLTGELFF
TGCGCCAGCAGCTTGGGGCAGCTGACCGGGGAGCTGTTTTTT
>TRBV27|many|TRBJ1-2|-
CASSLFGGSSGYTF
TGTGCCAGCAGTTTGTTCGGGGGATCTTCTGGCTACACCTTC
>TRBV7-9|few|TRBJ2-7|-
CASSPPTTGPYEQYF
TGTGCCAGCAGCCCCCCGACGACAGGACCCTACGAGCAGTACTTC
>TRBV12-3/TRBV12-4|many|TRBJ2-3|TRBD2
CASSLRHYEGRADTQYF
TGTGCCAGCAGTTTACGACATTATGAGGGGAGGGCAGATACGCAGTATTTT
>TRBV3-1|many|TRBJ2-1|TRBD1
CASRDSPYNEQFF
TGTGCCAGTCGGGACAGTCCCTACAATGAGCAGTTCTTC
>TRBV10-3|many|TRBJ1-6|TRBD1
CAISPGQGFSPLHF
TGTGCCATCTCCCCCGGACAGGGGTTTTCACCCCTCCACTTT
>TRBV11-2|many|TRBJ2-3|-
CASSLGSLFNMGTRNDTQYF
TGTGCCAGCAGCTTAGGATCATTATTTAATATGGGGACTCGAAACGATACGCAGTATTTT
>TRBV5-6|many|TRBJ2-5|-
CASSLLYETQYF
TGTGCCAGCAGCCTACTTTACGAGACCCAGTACTTC
>TRBV7-9|-|TRBJ2-1|TRBD2
CASSQGLAEEQFF
TGTGCCAGCAGCCAAGGACTAGCGGAGGAGCAGTTCTTC
>TRBV3-1|few|TRBJ2-7|TRBD2
CASSFRGAGDEQYF
TGTGCCAGCAGCTTCCGGGGTGCGGGGGACGAGCAGTACTTC